The present T cell receptor beta chain was sequenced within a study of control samples from healthy donors and cancer patients. TCRdb keeps only in-frame clones here, not all; method: immunoSEQ multiplex PCR. This sample has some 130,000 clones, with 90% found just once. V lost 0 bases and J lost 8, with 10 bases in between. This CDR3 has 13 residues. Germline V gene sequence: CDR1 LNHDA, CDR2 SQIVND (reference sequence). A single count supports this clone. Sample: blood. The V and J genes are TRBV19 and TRBJ1-1; the D is unclear. This receptor was taken from a man between 35 and 55 years old in good health. The CDR3, as DNA: TGTGCCAGTAGTATAGATCTACGGGCAGAAGCTTTCTTT. Protein product: CASSIDLRAEAFF. The full variable domain, its missing parts supplied by reference TRBV19 and TRBJ1-1, is DGGITQSPKYLFRKEGQNVTLSCEQNLNHDAMYWYRQDPGQGLRLIYYSQIVNDFQKGDIAEGYSVSREKKESFPLTVTSAQKNPTAFYLCASSIDLRAEAFFGQGTRLTVV.